This is a list of T cell receptor beta chains from one sample in a study of beta chain features in type 1 diabetes. This table comes from immunoSEQ multiplex PCR, and its TCRdb copy is limited to in-frame clones, with some not included. The sample has some 230,000 clones; about 9.3% are singletons. Sequencing was carried out using naive CD4+ T cells from blood. These receptors came from a woman aged 18-35 years in good health. The CDR3 runs from the conserved cysteine through the conserved F or W. D genes are given only for firm matches. Clone sizes are given selectively: once, few, many, or a class where the clone is expanded.

d_gene	v_gene	j_gene	abundance	CDR3aa	CDR3nt
.	TRBV9	TRBJ2-3	few	CASSVGFPRGTDTQYF	TGTGCCAGCAGCGTAGGCTTCCCCAGGGGCACAGATACGCAGTATTTT
.	TRBV7-9	TRBJ2-5	.	CASSLEQNQETQYF	TGTGCCAGCAGCTTAGAACAAAACCAAGAGACCCAGTACTTC
.	TRBV5-4	TRBJ2-7	.	CASSLEGGYEQYF	TGTGCCAGCAGCTTGGAAGGGGGCTACGAGCAGTACTTC
.	TRBV4-2	TRBJ2-7	.	CASSHGLPSGLFYEQYF	TGTGCCAGCAGCCATGGCTTGCCTTCAGGACTGTTCTACGAGCAGTACTTC
.	TRBV7-2	TRBJ2-5	few	CASSLGSYASLQETQYF	TGTGCCAGCAGCTTAGGGAGTTACGCTTCCCTCCAAGAGACCCAGTACTTC
.	TRBV7-9	TRBJ2-3	few	CASSLVSGVITDTQYF	TGTGCCAGCAGCTTAGTGTCAGGGGTCATCACAGATACGCAGTATTTT
TRBD1	TRBV6-1	TRBJ2-7	few	CASSVGTGSSYEQYF	TGTGCCAGCAGTGTCGGGACAGGGAGCTCCTACGAGCAGTACTTC
TRBD1	TRBV5-5	TRBJ2-7	few	CASSFLPGQGAYEQYF	TGTGCCAGCAGCTTCCTCCCGGGACAGGGGGCCTACGAGCAGTACTTC
.	TRBV15	TRBJ1-1	.	CATRGVGGNTEAFF	TGTGCCACCAGGGGGGTCGGGGGGAACACTGAAGCTTTCTTT
TRBD2	TRBV18	TRBJ2-1	many	CASSPLAGEREQFF	TGTGCCAGCTCACCACTAGCGGGAGAACGTGAGCAGTTCTTC
TRBD1	TRBV7-9	TRBJ2-7	few	CASSLDRVYEQYF	TGTGCCAGCAGCCTCGACAGGGTCTACGAGCAGTACTTC
.	TRBV7-9	TRBJ2-7	few	CASSLDPPSYEQYF	TGTGCCAGCAGCTTAGATCCCCCTTCCTACGAGCAGTACTTC
TRBD2	TRBV27	TRBJ2-5	.	CASSARGTREETQYF	TGTGCCAGCAGTGCCCGGGGGACTAGGGAAGAGACCCAGTACTTC
.	TRBV6-1	TRBJ1-5	.	CASSEYSNQPQHF	TGTGCCAGCAGCGAATATAGCAATCAGCCCCAGCATTTT
TRBD1	TRBV5-1	TRBJ2-3	few	CASSFRGRTDTQYF	TGCGCCAGCAGCTTTAGGGGGCGGACAGATACGCAGTATTTT
TRBD1	TRBV29-1	TRBJ1-1	few	CSVEATGGGTEAFF	TGCAGCGTTGAAGCGACAGGGGGAGGAACTGAAGCTTTCTTT
TRBD1	TRBV5-1	TRBJ1-5	.	CASSLTGVTNQPQHF	TGCGCCAGCAGCTTAACAGGGGTCACCAATCAGCCCCAGCATTTT
TRBD1	TRBV18	TRBJ2-7	.	CASSQATGGWGSYEQYF	TGTGCCAGCTCACAAGCGACAGGGGGCTGGGGTTCCTACGAGCAGTACTTC
.	TRBV6-1	TRBJ1-4	.	CASRGAHRGNEKLFF	TGTGCCAGCAGAGGGGCCCATAGGGGAAATGAAAAACTGTTTTTT
TRBD1	TRBV9	TRBJ1-6	.	CASSVTGTDNSPLHF	TGTGCCAGCAGCGTCACCGGGACAGATAATTCACCCCTCCACTTT
TRBD1	TRBV23-1	TRBJ1-6	few	CASSHTRQGNSPLHF	TGCGCCAGCAGTCATACACGACAGGGAAATTCACCCCTCCACTTT
.	TRBV6-5	TRBJ1-5	few	CASSTRRDGPQHF	TGTGCCAGCAGTACTCGAAGAGATGGGCCCCAGCATTTT
.	TRBV18	TRBJ2-1	few	CASSPPRQNSYNEQFF	TGTGCCAGCTCACCACCGAGGCAGAACTCCTACAATGAGCAGTTCTTC
.	TRBV19	TRBJ2-2	.	CASSIQIYTGELFF	TGTGCCAGTAGTATACAGATATACACCGGGGAGCTGTTTTTT
TRBD2	TRBV30	TRBJ2-5	.	CAWSPGLAGVGQETQYF	TGTGCCTGGAGTCCGGGACTAGCGGGAGTCGGGCAAGAGACCCAGTACTTC
TRBD1	TRBV30	TRBJ2-2	few	CAWSVRAGGVSTGELFF	TGTGCCTGGAGTGTACGTGCAGGGGGCGTTAGCACCGGGGAGCTGTTTTTT
TRBD1	TRBV19	TRBJ2-5	.	CASSIWTGGTETQYF	TGTGCCAGTAGTATTTGGACAGGGGGTACGGAGACCCAGTACTTC
TRBD2	TRBV5-6	TRBJ2-3	.	CASSRVVGLVIDTQYF	TGTGCCAGCAGCCGAGTTGTTGGACTAGTGATAGATACGCAGTATTTT
.	TRBV2	TRBJ1-1	few	CASFSRDTEAFF	TGTGCCAGCTTCTCCAGGGACACTGAAGCTTTCTTT
.	TRBV6-5	TRBJ2-3	.	CASRQTGGTDTQYF	TGTGCCAGCAGGCAGACAGGAGGCACAGATACGCAGTATTTT
TRBD2	TRBV2	TRBJ2-7	.	CASSERLAGGSHEQYF	TGTGCCAGCAGTGAACGGCTAGCGGGAGGGAGCCACGAGCAGTACTTC
.	TRBV6-1	TRBJ2-1	few	CASSAPAGIGNEQFF	TGTGCCAGCAGTGCCCCAGCGGGCATCGGTAATGAGCAGTTCTTC
TRBD1	TRBV28	TRBJ1-6	few	CASSFMDRDNSPLHF	TGTGCCAGCAGTTTCATGGACAGGGATAATTCACCCCTCCACTTT
.	TRBV19	TRBJ2-5	.	CASSVGGFRQETQYF	TGTGCCAGTAGTGTCGGGGGTTTCAGACAAGAGACCCAGTACTTC
TRBD2	TRBV5-1	TRBJ2-1	few	CASSLGPGTSGDEQFF	TGCGCCAGCAGCTTGGGGCCCGGGACTAGCGGCGATGAGCAGTTCTTC
TRBD1	TRBV5-1	TRBJ1-1	few	CASSGRTGGRADTEAFF	TGCGCCAGCAGCGGACGGACAGGGGGCCGGGCGGACACTGAAGCTTTCTTT
.	TRBV29-1	TRBJ1-5	many	CSVSSGVNQPQHF	TGCAGCGTTTCATCGGGGGTCAATCAGCCCCAGCATTTT
.	TRBV6-1	TRBJ1-5	few	CASGDILYSNQPQHF	TGTGCCAGCGGGGACATCCTTTATAGCAATCAGCCCCAGCATTTT
TRBD1	TRBV5-1	TRBJ1-2	few	CASSLGPGGFYGYTF	TGCGCCAGCAGCTTGGGCCCAGGGGGCTTCTATGGCTACACCTTC
.	TRBV27	TRBJ2-5	few	CASSPRGGLGQETQYF	TGTGCCAGCAGTCCCAGGGGCGGTTTGGGCCAAGAGACCCAGTACTTC
.	TRBV2	TRBJ1-2	.	CASSEARQSRYGYTF	TGTGCCAGCAGTGAAGCAAGACAGTCTCGCTATGGCTACACCTTC
.	TRBV7-2	TRBJ1-6	.	CASSLHLRQHNSPLHF	TGTGCCAGCAGCTTACACCTTCGACAGCATAATTCACCCCTCCACTTT
TRBD1	TRBV27	TRBJ1-2	.	CASSSGGGYTF	TGTGCCAGCAGCTCAGGGGGTGGCTACACCTTC
.	TRBV10-3	TRBJ2-5	.	CAISESPGKRETQYF	TGTGCCATCAGTGAGTCACCAGGGAAAAGAGAGACCCAGTACTTC
.	TRBV11-2	TRBJ2-1	few	CASSSDYLDEQFF	TGTGCCAGCAGCTCGGACTATTTAGATGAGCAGTTCTTC
TRBD2	TRBV5-1	TRBJ2-1	.	CASSLGASGRMVSEQFF	TGCGCCAGCAGCTTGGGTGCTAGCGGGAGAATGGTCAGTGAGCAGTTCTTC
.	TRBV27	TRBJ2-3	once	CASSLQGLGDTQYF	TGTGCCAGCAGTTTACAGGGGCTGGGAGATACGCAGTATTTT
TRBD1	TRBV5-1	TRBJ1-1	.	CASSGRQGQNTEAFF	TGCGCCAGCAGCGGACGACAGGGACAGAACACTGAAGCTTTCTTT
TRBD2	TRBV5-1	TRBJ2-7	.	CASSLGLAGSGEQYF	TGCGCCAGCAGCTTGGGACTAGCGGGATCAGGCGAGCAGTACTTC